The clone carrying this T cell receptor (beta chain) was counted between two and nine times. The same CDR3 also results from other DNA sequences found in this sample. This sample was included in a study of cytomegalovirus exposure and HLA in healthy donors. 13 Jbeta primers and 60 Vbeta primers were used for the PCR. The table came from immunoSEQ multiplex PCR; TCRdb's copy has only in-frame clones and leaves some out. The profile shows around 97,000 clones, about a tenth of them singletons. The V segment lost 1 base and the J segment 3 bases; nucleotides outside the gene matches: 4. Germline V lookup: CDR1 GTSNPN, CDR2 SVGIG (reference sequence). CDR3 length: 15 amino acids. Donors likely had unrecorded immune exposures despite being nominally healthy when sampled.

V gene TRBV30 combines with J gene TRBJ2-1; 9 nucleotides line up with TRBD2. The sequence came from a man aged 45-65 years in good health and CMV-seropositive. The sample taken for sequencing was PBMCs. CDR3 nucleotide sequence: TGTGCCTGGAGTGGGCTAGCGGGGCTCTACAATGAGCAGTTCTTC. This gives the protein CAWSGLAGLYNEQFF.